This T cell receptor beta chain was captured in a study of blood T cells in healthy people across ages (dated by TCRdb to 2013 to 2016). At the level of the whole study: In model experiments, template switching captured roughly one uniquely barcoded TCR beta cDNA molecule for every two T cells. Four age groups were formed from the donors: young (average about 16 years), middle-aged (roughly 38), aged (around 62) and long-lived (approximately 78). Two additional independent replicas of 1 million unique cDNA reads from the same blood draw were analyzed for two donors (one aged 18 to 30 and one aged 80 or older). To track age-related changes in TCR beta repertoire diversity, the study relied on deep sequencing normalized with unique cDNA molecular identifiers. To avoid experimental bias, donors of different ages were spread randomly across the sequencing lanes. Paper-wide results and their limitations: Donor CMV infection status was unknown, potentially confounding age-related changes in expanded clonotypes. Since profiling was done on bulk unsorted PBMCs, naive and antigen-experienced compartments could not be conclusively compared. The long-lived group showed more naive CD4+ T cells, fewer expanded clones and increased TCR diversity than the aged group, suggesting age selection. Observed TCR beta diversity correlated strongly with the percentage of naive T cells measured by flow cytometry. Estimates of total diversity based on one million sequenced T cells were considered lower bounds and underestimates. Observed TCR beta diversity per million T cells fell roughly linearly with age, and a significant reduction was already apparent by age approximately 40.

Counted from cysteine to phenylalanine, this CDR3 has 13 amino acids. The kept DNA is CDR3 alone, 39 bases in frame from the first base. Relative to germline, V is 8 bases shorter and J is 4 bases shorter, with 17 bases between their ends. The germline V gene specifies SQVTM as CDR1 and ANQGSEA as CDR2. The donors were around 39 Caucasian individuals from Russia, aged roughly 6 to 95 years, who were systemically healthy. Approximately 10 milliliters of peripheral blood were collected from each donor into EDTA-treated Vacutainer tubes. Ficoll-Paque density-gradient centrifugation was used to isolate PBMCs, with at least 6.5 million per sample. Trizol reagent was used to extract total RNA from PBMCs, with at least 6 micrograms per sample. The percentages of naive CD45RAhigh/CD27high T cells were determined by flow cytometry on a PBMC aliquot from every donor. Library prep was done by 5' RACE. Sequencing was performed on an Illumina HiSeq 2500. The second PCR ran for roughly 6 to 11 cycles and used a J-beta primer mix along with a sample-barcoded 5' primer. A template-switch 5' adaptor carrying 12 random nucleotides introduced a unique molecular identifier onto each TCR beta cDNA molecule. Each sample yielded at least 2.5 million CDR3-containing paired-end reads. First-strand cDNA was synthesized from all RNA with the Mint cDNA synthesis kit, primed by a TRBC-specific oligonucleotide. All cDNA was treated with uracil-DNA glycosylase and then went through a first 18-cycle PCR with the universal primers M1SS and BC2_uni_R. Turning to the authors' computational methods: For normalization, 1 million high-quality reads, each with a distinct molecular identifier, were randomly selected from each sample. Reads with shared molecular identifiers were discarded instead of being binned into consensus sequences. MiTCR, with a Q25 quality threshold and the strictest error-elimination algorithm, was used for CDR3 identification, clonotype clustering and error correction. A nonparametric unseen species model with Euler transformation was used to estimate lower-bound total TCR beta diversity. The public sequencing data were trimmed at Q25 with fastp and processed into clonotypes with MiXCR by TCRdb, which kept only in-frame beta chains. Each CDR3 protein gets just one entry, which takes the most common genes and DNA from the rows behind it. These V and J calls originate from TCRdb's pipeline instead of the authors' own analysis. The sample table contains about 680,000 distinct CDR3 sequences; only one count was recorded for 45% to 50% of them. Jointly, the top ten make up roughly 34% of the sample.

Comment on this clonotype: Its specific antigen is unknown. Nothing much larger sits one base from this clone, and base qualities are not available.

The clonotype was recovered from a woman aged 60 to 75 in good health. The sequencing input was blood. The chain is assembled from TRBV29-1 and TRBJ2-5; a weak D assignment points to TRBD2 (5 bases agree). In nucleotides, the sequence is TGCAGCTGCAAGGGATCGGCGGGAGAGACCCAGTACTTC. It encodes CSCKGSAGETQYF.